This T cell receptor (beta chain) was sequenced for a study of blood T cell repertoires in COVID-19. Turning to the study itself: From the United States, Italy and Spain came samples of acute and convalescent COVID-19. T cells, B-cell-depleted T cells, or PBMCs provided the cDNA or gDNA that served as material.

The protocol was immunoSEQ multiplex PCR, while the TCRdb copy is restricted to in-frame clones and leaves out a portion. The sample holds hundreds of thousands of clones; roughly nine tenths are singletons and the top ten take 2.4%. Participants spanned ages roughly 18 to 95 years and resided in some 22 US areas. V lost 4 bases to trimming and J lost 6 bases; unmatched junction nucleotides: 2. The germline gives CDR1 LGHNA, CDR2 YNFKEQ. The CDR3 spans 13 residues. The chain joins TRBV4-2 to TRBJ1-1; TRBD1 matches at 10 bases. This sequence originates from a woman between 18 and 30 years old who had recovered from COVID-19. The material sequenced was PBMCs or T cells enriched from blood (not recorded which). CDR3 residues: CASSPGTGAEAFF. The CDR3 DNA reads as TGTGCCAGCAGCCCTGGGACAGGGGCTGAAGCTTTCTTT.